One sample yielded the 24 T cell receptor beta chains listed below, sequenced in a study of blood T cell repertoires in COVID-19. The table came from immunoSEQ multiplex PCR; TCRdb's copy has only in-frame clones and leaves some out. The sample carries approximately 100,000 clones, over 55% recorded once. Sequencing input: peripheral blood. These receptors were taken from a human donor with acute or convalescent COVID-19. The donor label of this sample is uncertain.

In its sample, this clone was seen a few times. The chain couples TRBV19 to TRBJ1-5; TRBD1 aligns across 10 bases. The CDR3 totals 17 residues. Unmatched junction bases numbered 11, after V lost 8 bases and J lost 1 base. Germline values: CDR1 LNHDA, CDR2 SQIVND (reference sequence). CDR3 region: CASSGTGVLGSNQPQHF. DNA of the CDR3: TGTGCCAGTTCCGGGACAGGGGTCCTGGGAAGCAATCAGCCCCAGCATTTT.

The sample holds one count of this clone. CDR3 coding DNA: TGTGCCAGCACCGACCCAGGGAATCTGAACACTGAAGCTTTCTTT. Translation: CASTDPGNLNTEAFF. The chain couples TRBV28 to TRBJ1-1, with D possibly being TRBD1 (5 bases). Looked up from germline, CDR1 is MDHEN and CDR2 is SYDVKM. This CDR3 contains 15 residues. Trimming removed 7 bases from V and 0 bases from J, with 15 bases in between.

This chain connects TRBV7-2 to TRBJ1-2; unclear D gene. V lost 5 bases to trimming and J lost 1 base, with 5 bases between them. CDR1 is SGHTA, CDR2 FQGNSA, per germline. The CDR3 contains 12 residues. This chain's CDR3 is CASSLRNYGYTF. The CDR3 DNA sequence: TGTGCCAGCAGCCTTCGTAACTATGGCTACACCTTC.

The V call is TRBV24-1, the J call TRBJ1-5; perhaps TRBD1 as D (6 bases). Germline CDR1 KGHDR, CDR2 SFDVKD. The V end was cut by 6 bases, the J end by 7 bases, with 12 bases between. CDR3 length: 13 residues. CDR3 sequence reads: CATSQQGPQPQHF. CDR3 sequence (DNA): TGTGCCACCAGTCAACAGGGACCGCAGCCCCAGCATTTT.

The chain joins TRBV7-2 to TRBJ1-6; TRBD1 agrees at 9 bases. The CDR3 consists of 16 residues. The germline gives CDR1 SGHTA, CDR2 FQGNSA. The V and J ends lost 0 bases and 10 bases, in that order; junction bases with no gene match: 7. The DNA for the CDR3 is TGTGCCAGCAGCTTAGCGACACAGGGGGCGCGATCACCCCTCCACTTT. It specifies CASSLATQGARSPLHF.

J is TRBJ2-2 and V is TRBV19; tentatively, D is TRBD1 (6 bases). Germline loops: CDR1 LNHDA, CDR2 SQIVND (reference sequence). V lost 6 bases and J lost 0, with 8 bases in between. The CDR3 loop spans 14 amino acids. The CDR3 DNA follows: TGTGCCAGTAGGACAGGCCCGAACACCGGGGAGCTGTTTTTT. Translation gives CASRTGPNTGELFF.

This chain joins TRBV5-1 and TRBJ2-7, with D possibly TRBD2 on 5 matching bases. The germline CDR1 and CDR2 sequences are SGHRS and YFSETQ. This CDR3 comprises 16 residues. V was clipped by 2 bases and J by 3 bases, with 18 bases between them. DNA for the CDR3: TGCGCCAGCAGCTTTAATCGAGGGCACGGTGGCTACGAGCAGTACGTC. Its protein is CASSFNRGHGGYEQYV.

This clone was counted a few times. The CDR3 here is CSVAQGMVTDTQYF. CDR3 nucleotide sequence: TGCAGCGTTGCTCAGGGGATGGTGACAGATACGCAGTATTTT. The V and J genes are TRBV29-1 and TRBJ2-3; D perhaps matches TRBD1 (6 bases). Trimming took 4 bases from V and 3 from J, leaving 14 bases between them. The V gene's germline CDR1 is SQVTM and CDR2 ANQGSEA. The CDR3 length is 14 residues.

Only a few counts were recorded for this clone. This rearrangement joins TRBV7-9 to TRBJ1-6; maybe TRBD1 (5 bases). The V gene's germline CDR1 is SEHNR and CDR2 FQNEAQ (reference sequence). CDR3 length: 16 residues. Trimming took off 1 base at V and 8 bases at J, with 15 bases between the two ends. The CDR3 nucleotides read TGTGCCAGCAGCTTAGGGGGCTGGGTGTTGGATTCACCCCTCCACTTT. Its protein product is CASSLGGWVLDSPLHF.

V gene TRBV5-1 combines with J gene TRBJ2-2; 7 bases match TRBD2. CDR1 SGHRS and CDR2 YFSETQ come from the germline V gene. V was clipped by 0 bases and J by 4 bases; unmatched bases: 3. The CDR3 is made up of 15 amino acids. The CDR3 spells CASSLGLAGTGELFF. In DNA, the CDR3 is TGCGCCAGCAGCTTGGGACTAGCAGGCACCGGGGAGCTGTTTTTT.

This chain links TRBV10-1 with TRBJ2-2; TRBD2 matches 7 bases. Germline V lookup: CDR1 WNHNN, CDR2 SYGVQD (reference sequence). Germline trimming cut 5 bases from V and 3 bases from J; bases unmatched to any gene: 3. This CDR3 has 14 residues. The DNA for the CDR3 is TGCGCCAGCAGTTGGCTAGCGGACACCGGGGAGCTGTTTTTT. As protein: CASSWLADTGELFF.

This chain uses TRBV7-9 with TRBJ1-5; the D is unclear. CDR3 size: 13 residues. From germline, CDR1 is SEHNR and CDR2 FQNEAQ (reference sequence). Trimming left V 1 base short and J 7 bases short, with 8 bases between. CDR3 in DNA: TGTGCCAGCAGCTTAGAGTACACCCAGCCCCAGCATTTT. Residues: CASSLEYTQPQHF.

This clone was seen once. CDR3 protein: CASSLGTYNYGYTF. In DNA, the CDR3 is TGTGCCAGCAGCCTCGGGACATACAACTATGGCTACACCTTC. This sequence joins TRBV5-5 and TRBJ1-2, with D possibly matching TRBD1 (6 bases). CDR1 and CDR2 (germline): SGHKS, YYEKEE (reference sequence). V gave up 4 bases and J gave up 2 bases, with 12 bases separating them. The CDR3 is 14 amino acids.

The chain recombines TRBV7-9 with TRBJ1-6; D may be TRBD1 (5 bases). Germline loops: CDR1 SEHNR, CDR2 FQNEAQ (reference sequence). The V gene lost 4 bases and the J gene lost 7 bases, with 14 bases spanning the gap. The CDR3 runs 15 residues. DNA for the CDR3: TGTGCCAGCAGCTCGGACAAGGCGGGGAATTCACCCCTCCACTTT. Encoded protein: CASSSDKAGNSPLHF.

The J gene is TRBJ1-1, the V gene TRBV6-6; D gene ambiguous. The CDR3 has 14 amino acids. The germline gives CDR1 MNHNY, CDR2 SVGAGI (reference sequence). V was clipped by 7 bases and J by 1 base, with 13 bases between them. In DNA form, the CDR3 reads TGTGCCAGCAAAGGAATAGCCCGGAACACTGAAGCTTTCTTT. As protein: CASKGIARNTEAFF.

The chain uses TRBV5-1 and TRBJ2-6, with D maybe TRBD1 (6 bases). V lost 6 bases to trimming and J lost 0 bases, with 10 bases between them. CDR3 length: 15 residues. Per germline, CDR1 SGHRS and CDR2 YFSETQ. The CDR3 is CASTAGDSGANVLTF. CDR3 in DNA: TGCGCCAGCACCGCAGGGGACTCTGGGGCCAACGTCCTGACTTTC.

This clone came up a few times. The chain recombines TRBV11-2 with TRBJ2-1; D is perhaps TRBD2 (5 bases). This CDR3 has 14 amino acids. Per the germline V gene, CDR1 is SGHAT and CDR2 is FQNNGV. Trimming took 4 bases from V and 0 from J, leaving 7 bases between them. In nucleotides, the CDR3 is TGTGCCAGCAGCTCTGGGAGCTCCTACAATGAGCAGTTCTTC. Encoded protein: CASSSGSSYNEQFF.

This clone was recorded at least ten times. The rearrangement links TRBV19 to TRBJ1-1, with TRBD1 matching 9 bases. Germline assignment: CDR1 LNHDA and CDR2 SQIVND (reference sequence). Trimming cost V 4 bases and J 5 bases; bases outside gene matches: 8. CDR3 length equals 15 residues. CDR3 loop: CASSRGQGSGTEAFF. The CDR3 nucleotides are TGTGCCAGTAGTAGAGGACAGGGGTCGGGGACTGAAGCTTTCTTT.

The sample holds a few counts of this clone. V is TRBV5-1 and J is TRBJ2-3, with 8 bases that match TRBD2. The V gene end was trimmed by 1 base and the J gene end by 0 bases; junction bases not matched to a gene: 7. CDR1 and CDR2 from the germline V gene are SGHRS and YFSETQ. The CDR3 length is 17 residues. In DNA form, the CDR3 reads TGCGCCAGCAGCTTGAGGGTAGCGGGGAAGAGCACAGATACGCAGTATTTT. Translated: CASSLRVAGKSTDTQYF.

This clone has only a few counts. The CDR3 nucleotides are TGTGCCAGCAGTCGACAGGTGACCGGGGAGCTGTTTTTT. Residues: CASSRQVTGELFF. The V and J genes are TRBV12-3 or TRBV12-4 and TRBJ2-2, with D tentatively TRBD1 (6 bases). Trimming cost V 5 bases and J 5 bases, with 9 bases left between them. CDR3 size: 13 residues.

This clone was picked up many times. The rearrangement links TRBV5-1 to TRBJ1-2; the match to TRBD1 covers 7 bases. Germline trimming cut 3 bases from V and 2 bases from J; bases unmatched to any gene: 1. Looked up from germline, CDR1 is SGHRS and CDR2 is YFSETQ. The CDR3 spans 13 residues. CDR3 in amino acids: CASSSGQNYGYTF. In nucleotides, the CDR3 is TGCGCCAGCAGCTCGGGACAGAACTATGGCTACACCTTC.

About this clone itself: Possible read error: a much larger clone is one base away. Distinct nucleotide sequences in the sample also encode this CDR3. This chain uses TRBV2 with TRBJ1-3; possible D gene TRBD1, 6 bases. The CDR3 has 14 residues. The V end lost 6 bases, the J end lost 0 bases, and 9 bases lay between the germline ends. The V gene's germline CDR1 is SNHLY and CDR2 FYNNEI. The CDR3 DNA sequence: TGTGCCAGCAGCCGGGACATCTCTGGAAACACCATATATTTT. It encodes CASSRDISGNTIYF.

The chain uses TRBV14 and TRBJ1-2; TRBD1 aligns across 10 bases. V gave up 0 bases and J gave up 5 bases; unmatched junction bases: 9. The CDR3 has 17 residues. Germline V gene data show CDR1 as SGHDN and CDR2 as FVKESK. Written as DNA, the CDR3 is TGTGCCAGCAGCCAAGATCGGAGACAGGGGGCTTGGTATGGCTACACCTTC. It encodes CASSQDRRQGAWYGYTF.

CDR3 DNA: TGTGCCAGCAGCCTTGGTCCTGGACAGGGCGACTATGGCTACACCTTC. Translated: CASSLGPGQGDYGYTF. The chain combines TRBV13 with TRBJ1-2; 8 nucleotides match TRBD1. This CDR3 contains 16 residues. The V gene end was trimmed by 5 bases and the J gene end by 3 bases; junction bases not matched to a gene: 11. Germline V gene data show CDR1 as PRHDT and CDR2 as FYEKMQ (reference sequence).